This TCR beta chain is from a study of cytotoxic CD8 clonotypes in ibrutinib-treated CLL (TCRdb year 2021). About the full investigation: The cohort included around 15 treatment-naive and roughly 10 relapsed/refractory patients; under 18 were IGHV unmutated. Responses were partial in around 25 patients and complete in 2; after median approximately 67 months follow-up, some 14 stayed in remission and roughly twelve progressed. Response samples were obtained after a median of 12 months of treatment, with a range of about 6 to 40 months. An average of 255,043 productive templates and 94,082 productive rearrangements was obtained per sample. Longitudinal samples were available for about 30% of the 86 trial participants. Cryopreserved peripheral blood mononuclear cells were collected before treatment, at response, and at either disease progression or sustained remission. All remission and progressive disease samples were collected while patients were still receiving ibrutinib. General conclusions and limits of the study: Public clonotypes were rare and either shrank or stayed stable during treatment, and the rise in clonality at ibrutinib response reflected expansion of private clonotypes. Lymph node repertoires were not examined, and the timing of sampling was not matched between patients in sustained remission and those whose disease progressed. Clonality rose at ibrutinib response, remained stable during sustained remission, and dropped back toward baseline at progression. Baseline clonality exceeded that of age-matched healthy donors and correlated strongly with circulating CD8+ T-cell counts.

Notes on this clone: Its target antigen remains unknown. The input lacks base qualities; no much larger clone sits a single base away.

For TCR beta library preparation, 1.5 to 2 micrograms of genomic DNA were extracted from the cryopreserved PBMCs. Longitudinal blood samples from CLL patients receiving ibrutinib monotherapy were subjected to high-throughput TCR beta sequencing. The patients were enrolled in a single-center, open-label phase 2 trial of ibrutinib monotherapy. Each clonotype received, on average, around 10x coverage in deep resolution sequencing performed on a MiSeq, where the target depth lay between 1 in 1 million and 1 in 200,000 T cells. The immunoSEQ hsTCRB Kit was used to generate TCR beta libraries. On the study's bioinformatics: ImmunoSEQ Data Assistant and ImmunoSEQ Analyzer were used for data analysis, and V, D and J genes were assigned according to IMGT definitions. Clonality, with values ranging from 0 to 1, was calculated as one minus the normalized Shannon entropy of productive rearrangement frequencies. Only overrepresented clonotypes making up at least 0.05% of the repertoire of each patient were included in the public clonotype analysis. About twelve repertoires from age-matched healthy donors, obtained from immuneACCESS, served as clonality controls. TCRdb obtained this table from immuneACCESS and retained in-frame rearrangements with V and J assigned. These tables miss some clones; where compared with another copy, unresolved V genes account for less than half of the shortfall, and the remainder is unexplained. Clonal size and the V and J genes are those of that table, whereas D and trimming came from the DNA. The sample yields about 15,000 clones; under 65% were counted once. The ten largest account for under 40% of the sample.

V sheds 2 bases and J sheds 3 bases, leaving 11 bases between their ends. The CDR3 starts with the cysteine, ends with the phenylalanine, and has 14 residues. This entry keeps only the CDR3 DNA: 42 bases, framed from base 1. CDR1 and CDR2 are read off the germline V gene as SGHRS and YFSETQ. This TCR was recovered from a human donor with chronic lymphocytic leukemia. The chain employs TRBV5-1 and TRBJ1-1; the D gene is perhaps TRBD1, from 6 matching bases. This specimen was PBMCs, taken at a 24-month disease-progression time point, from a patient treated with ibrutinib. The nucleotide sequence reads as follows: TGCGCCAGCAGCTTCCTAGGGGGGGACACTGAAGCTTTCTTT. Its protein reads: CASSFLGGDTEAFF.